One T cell receptor beta chain is described in this entry. Its antigen is undetermined. These data originate in a study of T cell responses to AZD1222 COVID-19 vaccine. Study-level points and caveats: Just a handful of AZD1222 recipients were seropositive at baseline.

Measured with immunoSEQ multiplex PCR; TCRdb has only the in-frame clones, and not every one. This table holds 250,000 to 300,000 clones, 90% to 95% found once. Germline lookup yields CDR1 SGHRS and CDR2 YFSETQ. The V and J ends lost 7 bases and 2 bases, in that order; junction bases with no gene match: 7. The CDR3 loop spans 14 amino acids. The sample was peripheral blood, taken 28 days after the second AZD1222 dose. V usage is TRBV5-1 and J usage is TRBJ1-1; 8 positions agree with TRBD1. This TCR was recovered from an adult who received the AZD1222 COVID-19 vaccine. The CDR3 loop reads CASGSDRANTEAFF. The DNA of the CDR3 is TGCGCCAGCGGGTCGGACAGGGCAAACACTGAAGCTTTCTTT. Based on the CDR3 plus reference TRBV5-1 and TRBJ1-1, the full variable domain is KAGVTQTPRYLIKTRGQQVTLSCSPISGHRSVSWYQQTPGQGLQFLFEYFSETQRNKGNFPGRFSGRQFSNSRSEMNVSTLELGDSALYLCASGSDRANTEAFFGQGTRLTVV.